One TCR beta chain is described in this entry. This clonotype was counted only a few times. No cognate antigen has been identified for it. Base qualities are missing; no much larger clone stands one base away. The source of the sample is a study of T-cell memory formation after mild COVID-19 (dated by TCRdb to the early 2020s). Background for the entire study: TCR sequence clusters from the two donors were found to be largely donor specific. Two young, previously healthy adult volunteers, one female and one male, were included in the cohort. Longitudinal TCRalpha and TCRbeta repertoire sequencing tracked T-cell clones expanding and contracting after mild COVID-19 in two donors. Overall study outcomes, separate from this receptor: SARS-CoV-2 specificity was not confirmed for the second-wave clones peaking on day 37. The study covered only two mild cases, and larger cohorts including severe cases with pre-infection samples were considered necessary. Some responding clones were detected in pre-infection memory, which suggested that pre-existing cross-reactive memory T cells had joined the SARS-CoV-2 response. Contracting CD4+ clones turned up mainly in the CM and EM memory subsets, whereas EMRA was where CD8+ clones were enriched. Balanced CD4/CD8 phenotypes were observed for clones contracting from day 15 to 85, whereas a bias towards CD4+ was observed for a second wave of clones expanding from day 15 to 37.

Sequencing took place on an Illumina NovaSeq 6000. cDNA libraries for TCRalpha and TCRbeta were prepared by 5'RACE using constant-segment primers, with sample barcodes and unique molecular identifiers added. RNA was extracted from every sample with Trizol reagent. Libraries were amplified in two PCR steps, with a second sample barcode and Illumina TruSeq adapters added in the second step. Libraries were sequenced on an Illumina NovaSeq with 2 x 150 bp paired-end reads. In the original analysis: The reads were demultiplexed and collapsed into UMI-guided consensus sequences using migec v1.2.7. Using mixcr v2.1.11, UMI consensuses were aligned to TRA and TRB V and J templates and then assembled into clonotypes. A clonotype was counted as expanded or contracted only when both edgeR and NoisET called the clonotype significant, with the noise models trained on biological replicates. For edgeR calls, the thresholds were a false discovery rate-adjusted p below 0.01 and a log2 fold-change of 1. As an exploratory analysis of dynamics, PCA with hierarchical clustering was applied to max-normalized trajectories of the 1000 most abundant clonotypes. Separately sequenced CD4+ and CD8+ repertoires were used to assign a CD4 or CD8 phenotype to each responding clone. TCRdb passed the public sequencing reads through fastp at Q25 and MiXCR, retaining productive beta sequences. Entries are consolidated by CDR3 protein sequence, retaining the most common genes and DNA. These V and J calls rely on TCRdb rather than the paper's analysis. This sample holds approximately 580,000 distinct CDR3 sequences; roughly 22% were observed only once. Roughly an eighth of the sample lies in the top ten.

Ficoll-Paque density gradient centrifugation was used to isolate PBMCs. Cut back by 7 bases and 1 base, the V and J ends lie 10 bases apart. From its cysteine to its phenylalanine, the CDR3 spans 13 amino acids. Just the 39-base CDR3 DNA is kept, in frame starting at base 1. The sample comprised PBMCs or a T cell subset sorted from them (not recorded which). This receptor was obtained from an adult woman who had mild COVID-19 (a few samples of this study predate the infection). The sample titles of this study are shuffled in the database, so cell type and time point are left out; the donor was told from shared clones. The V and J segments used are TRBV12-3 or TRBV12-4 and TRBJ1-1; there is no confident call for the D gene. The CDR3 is CASKRGQNTEAFF. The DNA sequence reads TGTGCCAGCAAACGGGGTCAGAACACTGAAGCTTTCTTT.